The 20 T cell receptor beta chains listed next were all sequenced from one sample in a study of cytomegalovirus exposure and HLA in healthy donors (dated by TCRdb to the late 2010s). To prepare the library, the immunoSEQ multiplex PCR assay was applied. The multiplex PCR relied on a mix of 60 forward primers for TCR Vbeta segments and 13 reverse primers for TCR Jbeta segments. TCRdb provides this immuneACCESS table in a form limited to in-frame rearrangements. Some clones are lacking; in checked studies, under half of them reflect an unresolved V gene, and why the rest are absent is not known. The sample table lists over 150,000 clones, 84% of them with a count of one. More than 4% of the sample rests with the top ten. Sequenced: PBMCs. The receptor set was obtained from a man younger than 30 in good health and CMV-seronegative.

This clone appeared a few times. The J gene is TRBJ2-4, the V gene TRBV7-9; 7 bases fit TRBD2. V shed 0 bases and J 1 base; nucleotides not matched to a gene: 0. CDR1 is SEHNR and CDR2 is FQNEAQ in the germline V gene (reference sequence). The CDR3 length is 15 residues. The CDR3 DNA reads TGTGCCAGCAGCTTAGCGCGGGGGGCCAAAAACATTCAGTACTTC. Translating it yields CASSLARGAKNIQYF.

This chain joins TRBV6-8 and TRBJ1-2; D possibly corresponds to TRBD1 (6 bases). The V and J ends lost 2 bases and 4 bases respectively, with 17 bases between them. The CDR3 loop spans 16 amino acids. Germline CDR1 reads MNHGY; CDR2 reads SAAAGT. CDR3 protein: CASSYTGTDSIYGYTF. Written as DNA, the CDR3 is TGTGCCAGCAGTTACACCGGGACGGACAGTATCTATGGCTACACCTTC.

V usage is TRBV5-6 and J usage is TRBJ2-7, with 12 nucleotides matching TRBD2. Looked up from germline, CDR1 is SGHDT and CDR2 is YYEEEE. The ends lost 4 bases at V and 3 bases at J; junction bases unmatched: 2. The CDR3 length is 14 residues. In nucleotides, the CDR3 is TGTGCCAGCAGCCGGACTAGCGGGGACTACGAGCAGTACTTC. It is translated as CASSRTSGDYEQYF.

This chain uses TRBV6-4 with TRBJ2-1; a possible D gene is TRBD2 (5 bases). CDR1 and CDR2 from the germline V gene are MRHNA and SNTAGT. The V end lost 7 bases, the J end lost 9 bases, and 10 bases lay between the germline ends. The CDR3 extends over 11 amino acids. As DNA, the CDR3 is TGTGCCAGCAAAAGAGGGTTTGAGCAGTTCTTC. Protein product: CASKRGFEQFF.

The CDR3 protein is CSGERAETQYF. CDR3 nucleotides: TGCAGCGGAGAGCGGGCAGAGACCCAGTACTTC. The V and J genes are TRBV29-1 and TRBJ2-5; D is possibly TRBD2 (6 bases). The V end was cut by 7 bases, the J end by 4 bases, with 10 bases between. This CDR3 spans 11 amino acids. The germline gives CDR1 SQVTM, CDR2 ANQGSEA.

The CDR3, as DNA: TGCACCAGCAAAGCCATCGAGAACTATGGCTACACCTTC. This translates into CTSKAIENYGYTF. V and J are TRBV1 and TRBJ1-2. TRBV1 is a recognized pseudogene. The CDR3 length is 13 residues.

The chain employs TRBV19 and TRBJ1-1; no clear D. The CDR3 is 12 residues long. In germline, CDR1 is LNHDA, CDR2 SQIVND (reference sequence). V was clipped by 5 bases and J by 8 bases, with 12 bases between them. CDR3 nucleotides: TGTGCCAGTAGTTTGCCGGGGAACGAAGCTTTCTTT. Its protein is CASSLPGNEAFF.

The gene calls are TRBV7-9 and TRBJ1-1; 8 positions agree with TRBD1. The CDR3 has 15 amino acids. Trimming cost V 5 bases and J 0 bases; bases outside gene matches: 5. Germline V gene sequence: CDR1 SEHNR, CDR2 FQNEAQ (reference sequence). The CDR3 coding sequence is TGTGCCAGCAGCCCACAGGGGGTAATGAACACTGAAGCTTTCTTT. Amino acids: CASSPQGVMNTEAFF.

The chain has TRBV9 and TRBJ2-2; 9 bases line up with TRBD2. Germline-derived CDR1 and CDR2 are SGDLS and YYNGEE. This CDR3 region has 15 residues. The V segment lost 4 bases and the J segment 5 bases; nucleotides outside the gene matches: 6. The CDR3 sequence: CASSTTSGLTGELFF. The CDR3 region has the DNA TGTGCCAGCAGCACGACTAGCGGCCTAACCGGGGAGCTGTTTTTT.

V and J are TRBV5-1 and TRBJ2-2, with 7 bases matching TRBD1. The length of the CDR3 is 16 residues. V was clipped by 4 bases and J by 4 bases; unmatched bases: 10. CDR1 is SGHRS, CDR2 YFSETQ, per germline. The CDR3 sequence: CASSQEATGITGELFF. CDR3 DNA sequence: TGCGCCAGCAGCCAGGAAGCGACAGGGATCACCGGGGAGCTGTTTTTT.

This clone has only a few counts. The chain joins TRBV5-6 to TRBJ1-4, with a possible D match to TRBD1 (6 bases). Deletions cut 1 base from V and 8 bases from J, with 12 bases between. Germline assignment: CDR1 SGHDT and CDR2 YYEEEE. The CDR3 contains 14 residues. CDR3 sequence: CASSLPGEREKLFF. Here the CDR3 DNA reads TGTGCCAGCAGCTTGCCAGGGGAGAGAGAAAAACTGTTTTTT.

The V gene is TRBV9, the J gene TRBJ2-2; no reliable D call. The germline V gene has CDR1 SGDLS and CDR2 YYNGEE. V was pared by 0 bases and J by 4 bases, with 13 bases between. This CDR3 spans 16 amino acids. This chain's CDR3 is CASSVGGAPVTGELFF. DNA for the CDR3: TGTGCCAGCAGCGTAGGTGGAGCCCCCGTCACCGGGGAGCTGTTTTTT.

The chain joins TRBV25-1 to TRBJ2-7; D possibly corresponds to TRBD2 (5 bases). The CDR3 loop spans 15 amino acids. The germline V gene has CDR1 MGHDK and CDR2 SYGVNS. Trimming stripped 1 base from V and 9 bases from J, with 19 bases between. The CDR3 spells CASSELYGVSDGQYF. The DNA for the CDR3 is TGTGCCAGCAGTGAATTATACGGGGTGTCCGATGGGCAGTACTTC.

The chain combines TRBV6-5 with TRBJ2-7; the match to TRBD2 covers 8 bases. This CDR3 is built from 15 residues. V lost 4 bases to trimming and J lost 5 bases; unmatched junction nucleotides: 10. Germline-derived CDR1 and CDR2 are MNHEY and SVGAGI. The DNA for the CDR3 is TGTGCCAGCAGTTCCGTCGGCCGGGGGGGCCACGAGCAGTACTTC. Translation gives CASSSVGRGGHEQYF.

The chain recombines TRBV20-1 with TRBJ2-7, with D maybe TRBD2 (6 bases). Germline V gene data show CDR1 as DFQATT and CDR2 as SNEGSKA (reference sequence). This CDR3 is built from 11 residues. In DNA, the CDR3 is TGCAGGGCCGGGGACTCTACCGAGCAGTACTTC. Its translation is CRAGDSTEQYF.

The chain carries TRBV14 and TRBJ2-1; weak D call: TRBD1 (6 bases). This CDR3 is built from 14 residues. V lost 0 bases and J 10 bases, leaving 13 bases between the germline ends. CDR1 is SGHDN, CDR2 FVKESK, per germline. The CDR3: CASSQEIGGTEQFF. The CDR3 DNA follows: TGTGCCAGCAGCCAAGAAATAGGGGGAACAGAGCAGTTCTTC. The full variable domain, completed using reference TRBV14 and TRBJ2-1, is EAGVTQFPSHSVIEKGQTVTLRCDPISGHDNLYWYRRVMGKEIKFLLHFVKESKQDESGMPNNRFLAERTGGTYSTLKVQPAELEDSGVYFCASSQEIGGTEQFFGPGTRLTVL.

V and J are TRBV19 and TRBJ1-5; no clear D. The CDR3 contains 13 residues. The germline gives CDR1 LNHDA, CDR2 SQIVND (reference sequence). Trimming cost V 2 bases and J 6 bases, with 8 bases left between them. CDR3 sequence: CASSISRVQPQHF. CDR3 bases: TGTGCCAGTAGTATATCTCGGGTTCAGCCCCAGCATTTT.

The chain joins TRBV5-4 to TRBJ2-5; 7 bases fit TRBD2. This CDR3 spans 16 amino acids. J gave up 2 bases and V 4 bases, and 11 bases lay outside the gene matches. Per the germline V gene, CDR1 is SGHNT and CDR2 is YYREEE (reference sequence). The CDR3 coding sequence is TGTGCCAGCAGCCCGCTCGGGGGAGCGGGGCAAGAGACCCAGTACTTC. As protein: CASSPLGGAGQETQYF.

The CDR3 loop reads CASSSRGQHSTDTQYF. In nucleotides, the CDR3 is TGTGCCAGCAGTTCAAGGGGACAGCATAGCACAGATACGCAGTATTTT. This sequence joins TRBV28 and TRBJ2-3; TRBD1 agrees at 7 bases. The CDR3 consists of 16 residues. CDR1 is MDHEN, CDR2 SYDVKM, per germline. The J segment lost 0 bases and the V segment lost 4 bases, leaving 7 bases of the junction unmatched.

The J gene is TRBJ1-2, the V gene TRBV2; TRBD1 might be the D (6 bases). Germline V lookup: CDR1 SNHLY, CDR2 FYNNEI. CDR3 length: 14 residues. The V end lost 6 bases, the J end lost 2 bases, and 13 bases lay between the germline ends. CDR3 residues: CASRRGTGNYGYTF. The CDR3 DNA reads as TGTGCCAGCAGGAGGGGGACGGGGAACTATGGCTACACCTTC.